This T cell receptor (beta chain) was documented in a study of a mutant IDH1 vaccine in newly diagnosed glioma. Turning to the study itself: Former treatment meant radiotherapy, temozolomide, or both; the majority had gotten both. Points from the study as a whole: Pseudoprogression apparently tracked independently of changes in top peripheral T cell clonotypes.

Clones were sequenced by immunoSEQ multiplex PCR, and TCRdb holds only the in-frame ones, with some missing. The sample has around 16,000 clones, 70% to 80% seen once. Noted time point: baseline, week 1 (first vaccination visit). Described treatment: pre-vaccination baseline after standard-of-care therapy. Comments on this clone: The antigen is undetermined.

Unmatched junction bases numbered 3, after V lost 0 bases and J lost 6 bases. CDR3 size: 14 residues. Germline V gene sequence: CDR1 SGHDN, CDR2 FVKESK. The V gene is TRBV14, the J gene TRBJ1-1; 8 positions match TRBD1. Material: PBMCs, obtained from a glioma patient treated with radiotherapy, temozolomide or both. The TCR sequence derives from a middle-aged man with glioma. CDR3 in amino acids: CASSQETGGAEAFF. The CDR3, as DNA: TGTGCCAGCAGCCAAGAAACAGGGGGGGCTGAAGCTTTCTTT.